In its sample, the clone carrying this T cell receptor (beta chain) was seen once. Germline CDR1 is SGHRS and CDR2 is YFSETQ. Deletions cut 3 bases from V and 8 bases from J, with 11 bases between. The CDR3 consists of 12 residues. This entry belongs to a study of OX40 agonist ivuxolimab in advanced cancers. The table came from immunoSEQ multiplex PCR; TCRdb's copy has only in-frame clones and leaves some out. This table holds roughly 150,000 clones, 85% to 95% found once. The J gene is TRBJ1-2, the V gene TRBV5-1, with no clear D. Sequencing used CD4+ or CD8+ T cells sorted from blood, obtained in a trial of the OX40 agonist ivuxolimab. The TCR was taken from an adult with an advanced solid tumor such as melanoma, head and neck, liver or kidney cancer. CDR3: CASSSPTGGYTF. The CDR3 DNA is TGCGCCAGCAGCTCCCCAACCGGCGGCTACACCTTC.